This TCR beta chain is drawn from a study of control samples from healthy donors and cancer patients. Sequencing was performed with immunoSEQ multiplex PCR; in TCRdb, only in-frame clones are kept and a portion is missing. The sample has roughly 74,000 clones, over 90% seen once. J was trimmed by 1 base and V by 4 bases; bases with no gene match: 11. CDR1 and CDR2 from the germline V gene are SGHTA and FQGTGA. There are 18 residues in the CDR3. V is TRBV7-3 and J is TRBJ2-2, with 8 bases identical to TRBD1. The origin of this receptor is a woman between 18 and 29 years old in good health. The sequenced material came from blood. CDR3 DNA sequence: TGTGCCAGCAGCTCCTCTAGGGTCAGGGGGCAGAACACCGGGGAGCTGTTTTTT. This translates into CASSSSRVRGQNTGELFF.